Below, 8 T cell receptor beta chains from the same sample are listed, as sequenced in a study of shared clonotypes between healthy human individuals. This table comes from immunoSEQ multiplex PCR, and its TCRdb copy is limited to in-frame clones, with some not included. The repertoire consists of under 2.5 million clones, with 85% to 95% occurring once and the leading ten covering more than 0.35%. Specimen: naive CD4+ T cells from PBMCs. Subset described: CD45RA+ positively selected. The receptors originated from a man between 18 and 29 years old in good health. Some clones in this sample may be carry-over from other donors' samples.

The chain recombines TRBV18 with TRBJ2-3, with 8 bases lining up with TRBD2. CDR3 length: 21 amino acids. Germline V CDR1 and CDR2: KGHSH, LQKENI. The ends lost 1 base at V and 0 bases at J; junction bases unmatched: 18. The CDR3, as DNA: TGTGCCAGCTCACCACGCGTAGCGGGACGTGTCACCTCTAATAGCACAGATACGCAGTATTTT. This encodes CASSPRVAGRVTSNSTDTQYF.

The chain is built from TRBV7-2 and TRBJ2-7; 11 bases agree with TRBD1. In germline, CDR1 is SGHTA, CDR2 FQGNSA. Germline trimming cut 2 bases from V and 0 bases from J; bases unmatched to any gene: 9. CDR3 length equals 18 residues. The CDR3 protein is CASSLRWTGGTSSYEQYF. DNA for the CDR3: TGTGCCAGCAGCTTAAGGTGGACAGGGGGCACGAGCTCCTACGAGCAGTACTTC.

J is TRBJ2-7 and V is TRBV18; D call uncertain. Trimming stripped 6 bases from V and 3 bases from J, with 12 bases between. CDR1 is KGHSH, CDR2 LQKENI, per germline. CDR3 size: 13 residues. The CDR3 region has the DNA TGTGCCAGCTCCCTTAGCACTGACTACGAGCAGTACTTC. Protein sequence: CASSLSTDYEQYF.

V and J are TRBV4-1 and TRBJ2-7, with 8 bases that match TRBD2. Germline CDR1 reads MGHRA; CDR2 reads YSYEKL. CDR3 length equals 15 residues. V dropped 1 base and J dropped 7; count of bases not matched to a gene: 9. In nucleotides, the CDR3 is TGCGCCAGCAGCCAAGTGGGAGCGGGAGCTGAAGAGCAGTACTTC. This encodes CASSQVGAGAEEQYF.

J is TRBJ2-1 and V is TRBV15; tentatively, D is TRBD1 or TRBD2 (5 bases each). The length of the CDR3 is 16 residues. Looked up from germline, CDR1 is LNHNV and CDR2 is YYDKDF (reference sequence). The V and J ends lost 3 bases and 5 bases respectively, with 17 bases between them. In DNA, the CDR3 is TGTGCCACCAGCAGCAGGGTCTGGGGACGGGACAATGAGCAGTTCTTC. It yields the protein CATSSRVWGRDNEQFF.

The chain recombines TRBV2 with TRBJ2-2; perhaps TRBD2 as D (5 bases). V lost 4 bases to trimming and J lost 0 bases, with 12 bases between them. The CDR3 is 16 residues long. Germline-derived CDR1 and CDR2 are SNHLY and FYNNEI. The CDR3 DNA follows: TGTGCCAGCAGTGTTGATAGCGCCACGAACACCGGGGAGCTGTTTTTT. This translates into CASSVDSATNTGELFF. Variable domain in full (rest from reference TRBV2 and TRBJ2-2): EPEVTQTPSHQVTQMGQEVILRCVPISNHLYFYWYRQILGQKVEFLVSFYNNEISEKSEIFDDQFSVERPDGSNFTLKIRSTKLEDSAMYFCASSVDSATNTGELFFGEGSRLTVL.

V is TRBV5-1 and J is TRBJ1-1; weak D call: TRBD1 (5 bases). The ends were cut back, 2 bases at V and 2 bases at J, with 13 bases in the middle. The germline V gene encodes CDR1 SGHRS and CDR2 YFSETQ. This CDR3 spans 15 amino acids. The CDR3 sequence is CASSFGAGFNTEAFF. Here the CDR3 DNA reads TGCGCCAGCAGCTTCGGGGCAGGATTTAACACTGAAGCTTTCTTT.

V is TRBV25-1 and J is TRBJ2-2; 7 positions agree with TRBD1. The V and J ends lost 3 bases and 1 base, in that order; junction bases with no gene match: 2. Germline values: CDR1 MGHDK, CDR2 SYGVNS. The CDR3 has 15 amino acids. CDR3 sequence: CASSENRGNTGELFF. CDR3 in DNA: TGTGCCAGCAGTGAGAACAGGGGGAACACCGGGGAGCTGTTTTTT.